What follows describes a single T cell receptor beta chain. Sequencing was performed with immunoSEQ multiplex PCR; in TCRdb, only in-frame clones are kept and a portion is missing. The data contain some 660,000 clones, 60% to 75% of them singletons. CDR1 and CDR2 (germline): MDHEN, SYDVKM. CDR3 length equals 15 residues. The V gene end was trimmed by 5 bases and the J gene end by 0 bases; junction bases not matched to a gene: 7. These data are taken from a study of shared clonotypes between healthy human individuals. The source is a woman aged 30 to 39 in good health. The chain has TRBV28 and TRBJ2-7, with TRBD1 matching over 7 bases. The sequenced sample was memory CD4+ T cells sorted from blood. The subset is: CD45RA-negative fraction. This CDR3 reads CASSTTGTASYEQYF. CDR3 nucleotide sequence: TGTGCCAGCAGTACAACCGGGACAGCCTCCTACGAGCAGTACTTC. The full variable domain, completed using reference TRBV28 and TRBJ2-7, is DVKVTQSSRYLVKRTGEKVFLECVQDMDHENMFWYRQDPGLGLRLIYFSYDVKMKEKGDIPEGYSVSREKKERFSLILESASTNQTSMYLCASSTTGTASYEQYFGPGTRLTVT.